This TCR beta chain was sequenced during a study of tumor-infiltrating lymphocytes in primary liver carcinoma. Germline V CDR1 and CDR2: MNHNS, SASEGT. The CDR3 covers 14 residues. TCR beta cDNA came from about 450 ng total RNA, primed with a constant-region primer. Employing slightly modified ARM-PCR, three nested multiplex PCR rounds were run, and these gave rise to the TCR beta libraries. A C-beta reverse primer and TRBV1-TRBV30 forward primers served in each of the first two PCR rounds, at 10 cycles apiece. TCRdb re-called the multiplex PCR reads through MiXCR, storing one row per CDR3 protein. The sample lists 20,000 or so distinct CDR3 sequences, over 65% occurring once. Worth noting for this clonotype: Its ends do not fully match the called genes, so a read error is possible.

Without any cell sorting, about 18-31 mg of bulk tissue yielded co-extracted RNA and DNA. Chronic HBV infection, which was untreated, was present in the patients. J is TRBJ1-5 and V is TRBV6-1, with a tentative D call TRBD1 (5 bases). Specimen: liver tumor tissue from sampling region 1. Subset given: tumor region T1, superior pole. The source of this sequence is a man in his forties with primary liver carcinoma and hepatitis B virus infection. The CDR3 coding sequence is TGTGCCAGTAGTGGGGGGGAGTCGGGTCAGCCCCAGCATTTT. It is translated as CASSGGESGQPQHF.